One and the same sample provided the 13 T cell receptor beta chains below, sequenced in a study of cytomegalovirus exposure and HLA in healthy donors. Here immunoSEQ multiplex PCR was the method, and the copy in TCRdb shows in-frame clones only, minus some. Among about 140,000 clones listed, 84% were seen once. Sequencing used PBMCs. These receptors came from a woman aged 25 to 39 in good health and CMV-seronegative.

This clone has a handful of counts. This chain uses TRBV9 with TRBJ1-6; TRBD1 matches 9 bases. Germline assignment: CDR1 SGDLS and CDR2 YYNGEE. The CDR3 covers 15 residues. Losses at the gene ends were 3 bases for V and 7 bases for J; bases not matched to a gene: 5. CDR3 sequence: CASSEAGTGNSPLHF. The CDR3 DNA reads TGTGCCAGCAGCGAAGCCGGGACAGGGAATTCACCCCTCCACTTT.

V and J are TRBV27 and TRBJ2-3, with 10 bases identical to TRBD2. The ends lost 6 bases at V and 3 bases at J; junction bases unmatched: 3. This CDR3 has 14 amino acids. Germline-derived CDR1 and CDR2 are MNHEY and SMNVEV (reference sequence). The CDR3 DNA sequence: TGTGCCAGCAGGACGGGACTAGCGACAGATACGCAGTATTTT. This encodes CASRTGLATDTQYF.

This chain links TRBV18 with TRBJ1-2; the D is unclear. CDR3 length equals 14 residues. The V and J ends lost 0 bases and 4 bases respectively, with 9 bases between them. The germline V gene encodes CDR1 KGHSH and CDR2 LQKENI. DNA of the CDR3: TGTGCCAGCTCACCACCTTCTCGGAGCTATGGCTACACCTTC. Its protein is CASSPPSRSYGYTF.

The chain uses TRBV7-3 and TRBJ1-1; D is uncertain. From germline, CDR1 is SGHTA and CDR2 FQGTGA. The CDR3 sequence is 14 residues long. The ends were cut back, 4 bases at V and 5 bases at J, with 14 bases in the middle. This chain's CDR3 is CASSYKPGITEAFF. The CDR3 DNA sequence: TGTGCCAGCAGCTACAAGCCAGGTATTACTGAAGCTTTCTTT.

The CDR3 spells CASIEGWGQPQHF. The CDR3 region has the DNA TGTGCCAGCATAGAGGGTTGGGGTCAGCCCCAGCATTTT. The rearrangement joins TRBV2 to TRBJ1-5; D is undetermined. The CDR3 is 13 amino acids. Germline lookup yields CDR1 SNHLY and CDR2 FYNNEI. With 7 bases removed from V and 6 bases from J, the gap between germline ends came to 13 bases.

The genes are TRBV6-1 and TRBJ2-2; weak D call: TRBD2 (6 bases). The CDR3 is made up of 15 amino acids. Trimming left V 7 bases short and J 5 bases short, with 17 bases between. Germline lookup yields CDR1 MNHNS and CDR2 SASEGT. Written as DNA, the CDR3 is TGTGCCAGCACCCTGGGACTTTTGAGGACCGGGGAGCTGTTTTTT. Its protein is CASTLGLLRTGELFF.

Only one count was recorded for this clone. The CDR3 sequence: CASSDSGRGNQPQHF. The CDR3 bases are TGTGCCAGCAGCGACAGCGGGAGGGGCAATCAGCCCCAGCATTTT. The chain joins TRBV6-6 to TRBJ1-5; possible D gene TRBD1, 5 bases. The CDR3 extends over 15 amino acids. Looked up from germline, CDR1 is MNHNY and CDR2 is SVGAGI (reference sequence). V was clipped by 6 bases and J by 2 bases, with 14 bases between them.

The chain joins TRBV5-6 to TRBJ2-2; D ambiguous. This CDR3 has 14 amino acids. V shed 1 base and J shed 5 bases, with 9 bases lying between them. Germline values: CDR1 SGHDT, CDR2 YYEEEE. The CDR3 DNA sequence: TGTGCCAGCAGCTTGAGACTGACGACCGGGGAGCTGTTTTTT. Protein: CASSLRLTTGELFF.

This clone was seen once. The rearrangement uses TRBV7-2 and TRBJ1-6; 9 nucleotides align to TRBD1. The CDR3 consists of 16 residues. J gave up 5 bases and V 1 base, and 3 bases lay outside the gene matches. The germline V gene encodes CDR1 SGHTA and CDR2 FQGNSA. CDR3 region: CASSLDRGRNNSPLHF. DNA for the CDR3: TGTGCCAGCAGCTTAGACAGGGGGCGAAATAATTCACCCCTCCACTTT.

The chain couples TRBV28 to TRBJ1-5; D is ambiguous. The CDR3 loop spans 13 amino acids. From germline, CDR1 is MDHEN and CDR2 SYDVKM. The V end lost 5 bases, the J end lost 5 bases, and 10 bases lay between the germline ends. The CDR3 loop is CASSPGWDQPQHF. The CDR3 region has the DNA TGTGCCAGCAGTCCAGGTTGGGATCAGCCCCAGCATTTT.

The V call is TRBV7-9, the J call TRBJ1-2; TRBD1 agrees at 8 bases. CDR1 is SEHNR, CDR2 FQNEAQ, per germline (reference sequence). This CDR3 contains 15 residues. V gave up 4 bases and J gave up 1 base; unmatched junction bases: 5. The CDR3 nucleotides read TGTGCCAGCAGCTCCACAGGGGGAGTTAACTATGGCTACACCTTC. This translates into CASSSTGGVNYGYTF.

J is TRBJ2-7 and V is TRBV27, with 15 bases matching TRBD2. The CDR3 totals 17 residues. The V segment lost 6 bases and the J segment 2 bases; nucleotides outside the gene matches: 8. CDR1 MNHEY and CDR2 SMNVEV come from the germline V gene (reference sequence). CDR3 nucleotide sequence: TGTGCCAGCAGCCTATCGGGACTAGCGGGGGGAACCTACGAGCAGTACTTC. Amino acid sequence: CASSLSGLAGGTYEQYF.

The CDR3 here is CSVDRSNYGYTF. Here the CDR3 DNA reads TGCAGCGTTGATAGATCTAACTATGGCTACACCTTC. The chain carries TRBV29-1 and TRBJ1-2; no definite D call. This CDR3 has 12 residues. CDR1 and CDR2 from the germline V gene are SQVTM and ANQGSEA. V lost 3 bases and J lost 0, with 5 bases in between.